Shown below are 11 T cell receptor beta chains from a single sample sequenced in a study. Treg sorting used a CD4+CD25+CD127-/low gate. One entry per CDR3 protein results from TCRdb running MiXCR on the 5' RACE reads. This repertoire shows over 40,000 distinct CDR3 sequences, 20% to 25% found once; its top ten account for about 4%. What was sequenced was Tregs sorted from blood. Receptor source: a female donor with breast cancer.

This chain links TRBV6-5 with TRBJ2-1; TRBD2 might be the D (6 bases). There are 14 residues in the CDR3. Germline assignment: CDR1 MNHEY and CDR2 SVGAGI. V shed 2 bases and J shed 8 bases, with 13 bases lying between them. DNA of the CDR3: TGTGCCAGCAGTTACGTTGGGGGGTCGGATGAGCAGTTCTTC. Encoded protein: CASSYVGGSDEQFF.

J is TRBJ2-5 and V is TRBV20-1, with 7 bases that match TRBD2. Germline V gene data show CDR1 as DFQATT and CDR2 as SNEGSKA (reference sequence). The CDR3 extends over 13 amino acids. V shed 0 bases and J 5 bases; nucleotides not matched to a gene: 3. The CDR3 loop reads CSARDFGGETQYF. The DNA for the CDR3 is TGCAGTGCTAGAGACTTCGGGGGGGAGACCCAGTACTTC.

The genes are TRBV7-9 and TRBJ2-1, with 8 bases fitting TRBD2. The V gene's germline CDR1 is SEHNR and CDR2 FQNEAQ (reference sequence). CDR3 length: 17 amino acids. V lost 2 bases to trimming and J lost 5 bases; unmatched junction nucleotides: 11. CDR3 protein: CASSLTVGAGGNNEQFF. The CDR3 nucleotides read TGTGCCAGCAGCTTAACGGTTGGGGCGGGAGGAAACAATGAGCAGTTCTTC.

In the case of this clonotype: Given a much more abundant clone one base away, this may be a read error. This chain links TRBV10-3 with TRBJ1-6; no reliable D call. V gave up 6 bases and J gave up 8 bases, with 20 bases separating them. Germline CDR1 reads ENHRY; CDR2 reads SYGVKD. CDR3 length equals 16 residues. The CDR3 spells CAIRQDLSPADSPLHF. The CDR3 nucleotides read TGTGCCATCAGGCAAGACCTTAGCCCGGCGGATTCACCCCTCCACTTT.

Turning to this clonotype: A much more abundant neighbour one base away suggests this may be a read error. J is TRBJ1-1 and V is TRBV6-2 or TRBV6-3; tentatively, D is TRBD1 (5 bases). Germline values: CDR1 MNHEY, CDR2 SVGEGT. This CDR3 contains 21 residues. Between the trimmed V and J ends, which lost 0 bases and 1 base, there was a span of 27 bases. This CDR3 reads CASSYSDNVRVTVRWNTEAFF. DNA of the CDR3: TGTGCCAGCAGTTACTCGGACAACGTTAGGGTAACGGTCAGGTGGAACACTGAAGCTTTCTTT.

The sample holds one count of this clonotype. This may be a read error, as it is one base from a much larger clone. V is TRBV5-1 and J is TRBJ2-1; D ambiguous. The CDR3 sequence is 14 residues long. Germline CDR1 SGHRS, CDR2 YFSETQ. The DNA for the CDR3 is TGCGCCAGCAGCTTGGACCCCTCCGGCTATGAGCAGCTCTTC. It codes for CASSLDPSGYEQLF.

CDR3 loop: CSVGNGELFF. As DNA, the CDR3 is TGCAGCGTTGGGAACGGGGAGCTGTTTTTT. This chain connects TRBV29-1 to TRBJ2-2; D call uncertain. Trimming stripped 4 bases from V and 7 bases from J, with 4 bases between. Germline V gene sequence: CDR1 SQVTM, CDR2 ANQGSEA. The CDR3 consists of 10 residues.

This clonotype has ten or more counts. This chain joins TRBV10-3 and TRBJ2-6; no reliable D call. Trimming removed 5 bases from V and 0 bases from J, with 8 bases in between. Germline lookup yields CDR1 ENHRY and CDR2 SYGVKD. The CDR3 contains 15 residues. CDR3 in amino acids: CAISPGSSGANVLTF. The CDR3 nucleotides are TGTGCCATCAGTCCTGGCTCCTCTGGGGCCAACGTCCTGACTTTC.

The chain joins TRBV7-9 to TRBJ1-4; tentatively, D is TRBD1 (5 bases). V was clipped by 5 bases and J by 14 bases, with 18 bases between them. Germline values: CDR1 SEHNR, CDR2 FQNEAQ (reference sequence). This CDR3 comprises 13 residues. CDR3 sequence (DNA): TGTGCCAGCAGCCCCACTGGGGGTCCGAGGCTGTTTTTT. It specifies CASSPTGGPRLFF.

There are a few counts of this clonotype. The V call is TRBV5-6, the J call TRBJ2-2; TRBD1 is a possible D gene (6 bases). The CDR3 extends over 13 amino acids. V gave up 2 bases and J gave up 6 bases, with 8 bases separating them. Germline CDR1 SGHDT, CDR2 YYEEEE. The CDR3 protein is CASSFTGPGELFF. The CDR3 coding sequence is TGTGCCAGCAGCTTCACAGGGCCCGGGGAGCTGTTTTTT.

A few counts support this clonotype. The chain is built from TRBV7-9 and TRBJ2-5; no reliable D call. Trimming left V 4 bases short and J 5 bases short, with 14 bases between. The CDR3 has 14 amino acids. Germline values: CDR1 SEHNR, CDR2 FQNEAQ (reference sequence). CDR3 protein: CASSSSLRAETQYF. The CDR3 nucleotides read TGTGCCAGCAGCTCATCCCTTCGGGCGGAGACCCAGTACTTC. Drawing the rest from reference TRBV7-9 and TRBJ2-5, the complete variable domain is DTGVSQNPRHKITKRGQNVTFRCDPISEHNRLYWYRQTLGQGPEFLTYFQNEAQLEKSRLLSDRFSAERPKGSFSTLEIQRTEQGDSAMYLCASSSSLRAETQYFGPGTRLLVL.